These 28 T cell receptor beta chains share one sample of origin, sequenced in a study of cytomegalovirus exposure and HLA in healthy donors. Primers for the PCR totalled 60 Vbeta and 13 Jbeta. Produced via immunoSEQ multiplex PCR; TCRdb's table is partial and in-frame only. The data show 150,000 to 200,000 clones, about 80% seen once. The specimen was PBMCs. The receptors were gathered from a woman between 18 and 29 years old in good health and CMV-seropositive.

The genes are TRBV2 and TRBJ2-7; the D is unclear. V was shortened by 6 bases and J by 4 bases, with 13 bases between the two germline ends. CDR3 length: 13 amino acids. From germline, CDR1 is SNHLY and CDR2 FYNNEI. The CDR3 spells CASRSGGFYEQYF. In DNA form, the CDR3 reads TGTGCCAGCAGGTCAGGTGGGTTTTACGAGCAGTACTTC.

The V and J genes are TRBV9 and TRBJ1-3; D is uncertain. Trimming stripped 0 bases from V and 4 bases from J, with 14 bases between. The CDR3 has 16 residues. Germline lookup yields CDR1 SGDLS and CDR2 YYNGEE. Here the CDR3 reads CASSVDPRSTGNTIYF. CDR3 coding DNA: TGTGCCAGCAGCGTAGATCCCAGGTCGACCGGAAACACCATATATTTT.

This clone was picked up one time. The genes are TRBV6-5 and TRBJ2-2, with TRBD2 identical over 9 bases. Germline values: CDR1 MNHEY, CDR2 SVGAGI. Unmatched junction bases numbered 7, after V lost 1 base and J lost 7 bases. The CDR3 runs to 16 residues. The CDR3 spells CASSYWAGGLGGELFF. The CDR3 bases are TGTGCCAGCAGTTACTGGGCGGGGGGGCTCGGCGGGGAGCTGTTTTTT.

The chain recombines TRBV6-4 with TRBJ1-2; 11 nucleotides agree with TRBD1. V dropped 0 bases and J dropped 7; count of bases not matched to a gene: 10. The CDR3 contains 17 residues. Germline values: CDR1 MRHNA, CDR2 SNTAGT. The CDR3 bases are TGTGCCAGCAGTGACTCGAAGGGGGACAGGGGGGTGGGTGGCTACACCTTC. Translated, it gives CASSDSKGDRGVGGYTF.

The chain uses TRBV7-6 and TRBJ2-6; D is unclear. With 1 base removed from V and 0 bases from J, the gap between germline ends came to 4 bases. CDR3 length: 15 amino acids. From germline, CDR1 is SGHVS and CDR2 FNYEAQ. CDR3 region: CASSLGGSGANVLTF. DNA for the CDR3: TGTGCCAGCAGCTTAGGCGGCTCTGGGGCCAACGTCCTGACTTTC.

The chain links TRBV6-5 to TRBJ2-3, with a tentative D call TRBD1 (5 bases). V lost 7 bases, J lost 3 bases, and 11 bases lay in between. In germline, CDR1 is MNHEY, CDR2 SVGAGI. This CDR3 is 13 amino acids long. The chain's CDR3 is CASNQGVTDTQYF. The CDR3 coding sequence is TGTGCCAGCAACCAAGGGGTTACAGATACGCAGTATTTT.

J is TRBJ2-7 and V is TRBV30; 8 nucleotides match TRBD2. CDR3 length equals 13 residues. The V segment lost 7 bases and the J segment 0 bases; nucleotides outside the gene matches: 5. CDR1 is GTSNPN, CDR2 SVGIG, per germline (reference sequence). CDR3: CAYGTSYSYEQYF. CDR3 coding DNA: TGTGCCTATGGGACTAGTTACTCCTACGAGCAGTACTTC.

The chain carries TRBV27 and TRBJ2-2; weak D call: TRBD2 (5 bases). CDR3 size: 15 residues. CDR1 and CDR2 (germline): MNHEY, SMNVEV (reference sequence). V shed 1 base and J shed 4 bases, with 10 bases lying between them. In nucleotides, the CDR3 is TGTGCCAGCAGTTTATTCGGGGTGCCCACCGGGGAGCTGTTTTTT. This codes for CASSLFGVPTGELFF.

This rearrangement joins TRBV19 to TRBJ2-7, with 8 bases lining up with TRBD1. There are 15 residues in the CDR3. Germline V lookup: CDR1 LNHDA, CDR2 SQIVND (reference sequence). Trimming took 5 bases from V and 9 from J; bases not matched to a gene: 15. The CDR3 reads CASSLLGQGQYAQYF. The CDR3 DNA reads TGTGCCAGTAGTCTCCTCGGACAGGGCCAGTATGCGCAGTACTTC.

The chain employs TRBV28 and TRBJ1-1; no clear D gene. Trimming left V 7 bases short and J 0 bases short, with 9 bases between. The germline CDR1 and CDR2 sequences are MDHEN and SYDVKM. The CDR3 spans 13 residues. The DNA for the CDR3 is TGTGCCAGCAATTACGGGATGAACACTGAAGCTTTCTTT. Its protein is CASNYGMNTEAFF.

V is TRBV29-1 and J is TRBJ1-1; 7 bases are a match to TRBD1. The CDR3 extends over 13 amino acids. V lost 4 bases to trimming and J lost 1 base; unmatched junction nucleotides: 3. Germline V gene lookup returns CDR1 SQVTM and CDR2 ANQGSEA. As DNA, the CDR3 is TGCAGCGTTGGACAGGGCCCGAACACTGAAGCTTTCTTT. This gives the protein CSVGQGPNTEAFF. The complete variable domain, with remaining parts taken from reference TRBV29-1 and TRBJ1-1, reads SAVISQKPSRDICQRGTSLTIQCQVDSQVTMMFWYRQQPGQSLTLIATANQGSEATYESGFVIDKFPISRPNLTFSTLTVSNMSPEDSSIYLCSVGQGPNTEAFFGQGTRLTVV.

J is TRBJ1-6 and V is TRBV5-1; 9 positions agree with TRBD1. J was trimmed by 5 bases and V by 6 bases; bases with no gene match: 6. The CDR3 loop spans 15 amino acids. Germline V gene data show CDR1 as SGHRS and CDR2 as YFSETQ. The DNA of the CDR3 is TGCGCCAGCAAGCCGGGACAGGGTAATAATTCACCCCTCCACTTT. Encoded protein: CASKPGQGNNSPLHF. The whole variable domain, remainder taken from reference TRBV5-1 and TRBJ1-6, is KAGVTQTPRYLIKTRGQQVTLSCSPISGHRSVSWYQQTPGQGLQFLFEYFSETQRNKGNFPGRFSGRQFSNSRSEMNVSTLELGDSALYLCASKPGQGNNSPLHFGNGTRLTVT.

The rearrangement links TRBV9 to TRBJ2-3; tentatively, D is TRBD1 (6 bases). The CDR3 contains 16 residues. The germline V and J ends were trimmed by 2 bases and 2 bases, with 15 bases remaining between them. Germline V gene lookup returns CDR1 SGDLS and CDR2 YYNGEE. CDR3 coding DNA: TGTGCCAGCAGCGTCGAGACGGGACACTCCACAGATACGCAGTATTTT. Protein: CASSVETGHSTDTQYF.

The V gene is TRBV4-1, the J gene TRBJ2-1; the match to TRBD2 covers 8 bases. Germline V gene lookup returns CDR1 MGHRA and CDR2 YSYEKL. Unmatched junction bases numbered 12, after V lost 0 bases and J lost 5 bases. The CDR3 covers 18 residues. The CDR3 here is CASSQDRRGAGANNEQFF. DNA for the CDR3: TGCGCCAGCAGCCAAGATCGTAGGGGAGCGGGGGCCAACAATGAGCAGTTCTTC.

This sequence joins TRBV6-5 and TRBJ2-5; 10 bases map to TRBD1. V shed 9 bases, J shed 2 bases, and the junction held 6 bases outside the gene matches. Germline V gene sequence: CDR1 MNHEY, CDR2 SVGAGI. There are 14 residues in the CDR3. The CDR3 sequence: CARRPGQGQETQYF. The DNA for the CDR3 is TGTGCCAGGAGACCGGGACAGGGGCAAGAGACCCAGTACTTC.

Comments on this clone: Germline and junction disagree at one end, which may indicate a read error. V and J are TRBV7-9 and TRBJ1-3, with D maybe TRBD1 (6 bases). The CDR3 sequence is 16 residues long. The germline CDR1 and CDR2 sequences are SEHNR and FQNEAQ (reference sequence). The CDR3: CSSSHGTFSAGNTIYF. The CDR3 nucleotides are TGTTCCAGCAGCCACGGGACATTTTCCGCGGGAAACACCATATATTTT.

V usage is TRBV5-1 and J usage is TRBJ1-6; 11 positions match TRBD1. Per germline, CDR1 SGHRS and CDR2 YFSETQ. J lost 7 bases, V lost 4 bases, and 7 bases had no gene match. The CDR3 sequence is 16 residues long. CDR3 loop: CASSARTGGVNSPLHF. CDR3 bases: TGCGCCAGCAGCGCCCGGACAGGGGGCGTGAATTCACCCCTCCACTTT.

The rearrangement links TRBV4-1 to TRBJ2-7; 9 bases line up with TRBD1. The CDR3 extends over 15 amino acids. The V gene's germline CDR1 is MGHRA and CDR2 YSYEKL. V lost 4 bases, J lost 3 bases, and 7 bases stayed unmatched. The CDR3 bases are TGCGCCAGCAGCCCCGCCGGGACAGGGAACTACGAGCAGTACTTC. Its translation is CASSPAGTGNYEQYF.

The chain has TRBV5-6 and TRBJ1-3, with 9 bases that match TRBD1. The CDR3 is 14 amino acids. Germline CDR1 is SGHDT and CDR2 is YYEEEE. Unmatched junction bases numbered 8, after V lost 7 bases and J lost 6 bases. The chain's CDR3 is CASRGTGILNTIYF. In DNA, the CDR3 is TGTGCCAGCCGGGGGACAGGGATCCTAAACACCATATATTTT.

The chain recombines TRBV7-2 with TRBJ2-7, with 8 bases lining up with TRBD2. V shed 0 bases and J 5 bases; nucleotides not matched to a gene: 6. CDR3 size: 15 residues. The V gene's germline CDR1 is SGHTA and CDR2 FQGNSA. CDR3 nucleotides: TGTGCCAGCAGCTTAGCAGTCGGGGGGGCACACGAGCAGTACTTC. Its translation is CASSLAVGGAHEQYF.

This chain uses TRBV29-1 with TRBJ1-3; TRBD1 aligns across 9 bases. Germline V gene sequence: CDR1 SQVTM, CDR2 ANQGSEA. V shed 2 bases and J 5 bases; nucleotides not matched to a gene: 10. The CDR3 is 16 residues long. CDR3: CSVEWVRDRERNTIYF. The CDR3 bases are TGCAGCGTTGAATGGGTCCGGGACAGGGAACGAAACACCATATATTTT.

The chain uses TRBV10-3 and TRBJ1-3; D might be TRBD1 (6 bases). The CDR3 loop spans 13 amino acids. CDR1 and CDR2 from the germline V gene are ENHRY and SYGVKD. Trimming shortened V by 10 bases and J by 4 bases, and 14 bases separated the two germline ends. CDR3 residues: CATMTGPGNTIYF. For the CDR3, the DNA is TGTGCCACCATGACAGGACCAGGAAACACCATATATTTT.

The genes are TRBV5-4 and TRBJ1-4; 9 bases are a match to TRBD1. The CDR3 is made up of 15 amino acids. Per germline, CDR1 SGHNT and CDR2 YYREEE (reference sequence). V was pared by 2 bases and J by 10 bases, with 9 bases of the junction left unmatched. The CDR3 DNA is TGTGCCAGCAGCTTCGATTTAGGACAGGGGAGAAAACTGTTTTTT. As protein: CASSFDLGQGRKLFF.

The rearrangement links TRBV27 to TRBJ2-7; 7 nucleotides match TRBD1. V was pared by 6 bases and J by 4 bases, with 6 bases of the junction left unmatched. Germline V lookup: CDR1 MNHEY, CDR2 SMNVEV (reference sequence). There are 13 residues in the CDR3. Here the CDR3 DNA reads TGTGCCAGCAGCCCAGGACAGGTTTACGAGCAGTACTTC. It codes for CASSPGQVYEQYF.

The count of this clone is one. This chain connects TRBV4-2 to TRBJ2-1, with 8 bases that match TRBD2. Germline V lookup: CDR1 LGHNA, CDR2 YNFKEQ. The CDR3 length is 19 residues. Trimming removed 1 base from V and 3 bases from J; junction bases left unmatched: 14. The CDR3 is CASSQVIQIGGGNYNEQFF. The CDR3 nucleotides are TGTGCCAGCAGCCAAGTCATACAAATCGGGGGGGGAAACTACAATGAGCAGTTCTTC.

The rearrangement uses TRBV28 and TRBJ1-2, with D hard to call. Looked up from germline, CDR1 is MDHEN and CDR2 is SYDVKM. The V and J ends lost 7 bases and 4 bases respectively, with 7 bases between them. The CDR3 sequence is 11 residues long. The CDR3 region has the DNA TGTGCCAGCACCCGGGGCTATGGCTACACCTTC. This gives the protein CASTRGYGYTF.

The V and J genes are TRBV9 and TRBJ2-1; D gene unclear. Per the germline V gene, CDR1 is SGDLS and CDR2 is YYNGEE. The CDR3 sequence is 14 residues long. Trimming took 0 bases from V and 4 from J, leaving 8 bases between them. Here the CDR3 DNA reads TGTGCCAGCAGCGTAGGTGCGTTATACAATGAGCAGTTCTTC. It encodes CASSVGALYNEQFF.

The chain recombines TRBV19 with TRBJ1-2; D call uncertain. This CDR3 has 10 amino acids. Looked up from germline, CDR1 is LNHDA and CDR2 is SQIVND (reference sequence). V lost 10 bases to trimming and J lost 4 bases, with 7 bases between them. In DNA form, the CDR3 reads TGTGCCACGCTATCCTATGGCTACACCTTC. Amino acid sequence: CATLSYGYTF.